This TCR beta chain was sequenced in a study of blood T cell repertoires in COVID-19. Study context: COVID-19 samples collected from the United States, Italy and Spain covered acute and convalescent phases. Sources were T cells, B-cell-depleted T cells, or PBMCs; the material itself was cDNA or gDNA.

Per germline, CDR1 SGHNT and CDR2 YYREEE (reference sequence). The CDR3 runs to 14 residues. The ends lost 4 bases at V and 8 bases at J; junction bases unmatched: 7. Using immunoSEQ multiplex PCR, the repertoire was profiled, and TCRdb retains in-frame clones only, with some absent. This sample has about 72,000 clones; under 95% occur once, and the top ten carry around 5%. Sequenced material: peripheral blood. The chain has TRBV5-4 and TRBJ1-2, with 11 nucleotides matching TRBD1. The receptor's source is a woman aged 55-70 years with active COVID-19. The CDR3 here is CASSQGQGARGYTF. CDR3 nucleotides: TGTGCCAGCAGCCAAGGACAGGGGGCGCGAGGCTACACCTTC.